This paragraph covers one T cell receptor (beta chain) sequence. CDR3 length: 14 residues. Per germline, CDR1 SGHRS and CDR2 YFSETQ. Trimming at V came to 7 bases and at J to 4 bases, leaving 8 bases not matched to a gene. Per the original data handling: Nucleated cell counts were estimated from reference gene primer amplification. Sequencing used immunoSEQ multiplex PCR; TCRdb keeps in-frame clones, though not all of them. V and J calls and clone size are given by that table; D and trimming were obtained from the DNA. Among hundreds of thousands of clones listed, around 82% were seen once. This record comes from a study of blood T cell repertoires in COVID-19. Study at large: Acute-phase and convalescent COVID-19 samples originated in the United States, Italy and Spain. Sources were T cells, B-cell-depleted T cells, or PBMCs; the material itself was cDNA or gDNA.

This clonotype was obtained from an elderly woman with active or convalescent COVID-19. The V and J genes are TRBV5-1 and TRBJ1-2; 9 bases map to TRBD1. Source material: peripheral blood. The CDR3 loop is CASRTGDSSYGYTF. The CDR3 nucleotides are TGCGCCAGCCGGACAGGGGACAGTAGCTATGGCTACACCTTC. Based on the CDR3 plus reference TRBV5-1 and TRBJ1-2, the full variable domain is KAGVTQTPRYLIKTRGQQVTLSCSPISGHRSVSWYQQTPGQGLQFLFEYFSETQRNKGNFPGRFSGRQFSNSRSEMNVSTLELGDSALYLCASRTGDSSYGYTFGSGTRLTVV.